This is a list of T cell receptor beta chains from one sample in a study of control samples from healthy donors and cancer patients. This table comes from immunoSEQ multiplex PCR, and its TCRdb copy is limited to in-frame clones, with some not included. The table records roughly 120,000 clones, 85% to 90% of them present only once. Input material: PBMCs. These receptors were obtained from a woman aged 45-59 years with colorectal cancer. CDR3s include the opening cysteine and the closing phenylalanine or tryptophan. D genes are given only for firm matches. Clone size is given for some rows only: seen once, a few or many times, or a class if the clone is expanded.

v_gene	d_gene	abundance	j_gene	CDR3nt	CDR3aa
TRBV7-2	-	-	TRBJ1-2	TGTGCCAGCAGCTTAGAAGGTTACGGGGCCTCCTATGGCTACACCTTC	CASSLEGYGASYGYTF
TRBV2	-	-	TRBJ1-1	TGTGCCAGCAGTGAAGGCAGGGCCCCTGAAGCTTTCTTT	CASSEGRAPEAFF
TRBV10-3	-	-	TRBJ1-5	TGTGCCACAAGCCCGGGCCAGAAGGAGTATAGCAATCAGCCCCAGCATTTT	CATSPGQKEYSNQPQHF
TRBV27	-	-	TRBJ2-1	TGTGCCAGCAGTCCCCGGGGGGCGCCCCCCCACTACAATGAGCAGTTCTTC	CASSPRGAPPHYNEQFF
TRBV6-1	-	few	TRBJ1-1	TGTGCCAGCAGTGTTCGGAGACCAAGACCGAACACTGAAGCTTTCTTT	CASSVRRPRPNTEAFF
TRBV28	TRBD2	-	TRBJ2-1	TGTGCCAGCAGTTTATTTCTCTGGCTAGCGGGAGGTTCAGGGGGTTACAATGAGCAGTTCTTC	CASSLFLWLAGGSGGYNEQFF
TRBV3-1/TRBV3-2	TRBD1	-	TRBJ1-4	TGTGCCAGCAGCCCGGGGGACAGGGGAACTGAAAAACTGTTTTTT	CASSPGDRGTEKLFF
TRBV19	-	-	TRBJ1-2	TGTGCCAGTACCCTCACCGGACTGGGTTTCGACTATGGCTACACCTTC	CASTLTGLGFDYGYTF
TRBV18	-	few	TRBJ1-2	TGTGCCAGCTCACCACAGGGGTCTACAGGGTTTAGATATGGCTACACCTTC	CASSPQGSTGFRYGYTF
TRBV19	-	-	TRBJ2-7	TGTGCCAGTAGTCACGGGACACCGGGGGCCTACGAGCAGTACTTC	CASSHGTPGAYEQYF
TRBV11-3	-	once	TRBJ1-1	TGTGCCAGCAGCTTAGCAGGGGCGAACACTGAAGCTTTCTTT	CASSLAGANTEAFF
TRBV6-1	-	-	TRBJ1-2	TGTGCCAGCAGTGGGGCTAGAGGGAGAGGGTATTATGGCTACACCTTC	CASSGARGRGYYGYTF
TRBV11-2	-	-	TRBJ2-7	TGTGCCAGCAGCCCATGGCAGATTTTACAGTACTTC	CASSPWQILQYF
TRBV20-1	-	-	TRBJ1-1	TGCAGAGCTTTGGGCACTGAAGCTTTCTTT	CRALGTEAFF
TRBV18	-	-	TRBJ1-5	TGTGCCAGCTCACCGATGGTACAGAATAATCAGCCCCAGCATTTT	CASSPMVQNNQPQHF
TRBV7-3	TRBD2	-	TRBJ2-1	TGTGCCAGCAGCGAGAACGGGGGGTACAATGAGCAGTTCTTC	CASSENGGYNEQFF
TRBV30	-	-	TRBJ1-1	TGTGCCTGGACTCGGATATCTGAAGCTTTCTTT	CAWTRISEAFF
TRBV27	-	-	TRBJ2-2	TGTGCCAGCACTGGCGGGGAGCTGTTTTTT	CASTGGELFF
TRBV13	TRBD1	-	TRBJ1-2	TGTGCCAGCAGCTTAGGCTATGCCAGGGGGTCCTATGGCTACACCTTC	CASSLGYARGSYGYTF
TRBV25-1	-	-	TRBJ1-5	TGTGCCAGCAGTGATGACCGTGCCCCTAATCAGCCCCAGCATTTT	CASSDDRAPNQPQHF
TRBV5-1	TRBD1	-	TRBJ2-6	TGCGCCAGCAGCGAGGGGGCCTTTGGGGCCAACGTCCTGACTTTC	CASSEGAFGANVLTF
TRBV11-2	-	once	TRBJ2-3	TGTGCCAGCAGCTTAACAGGCACAGATACGCAGTATTTT	CASSLTGTDTQYF
TRBV18	TRBD1	-	TRBJ1-5	TGTGCCAGCTCACCCGACAGGGAGAATCAGCCCCAGCATTTT	CASSPDRENQPQHF
TRBV7-8	-	-	TRBJ1-2	TGTGCCAGCAGCCCAGAGGGGGTTACCAGGGGCTACACCTTC	CASSPEGVTRGYTF
TRBV11-3	-	-	TRBJ2-1	TGTGCCAGCAGCACCCGGACGGAAATTACGAACAATGAGCAGTTCTTC	CASSTRTEITNNEQFF
TRBV29-1	TRBD1	-	TRBJ2-7	TGCAGCGTCAGGGACAGACTTAGCAACTCCTACGAGCAGTACTTC	CSVRDRLSNSYEQYF
TRBV9	TRBD2	-	TRBJ2-1	TGTGCCAGCAGCTTAGTCGGGGGGAATGAGCAGTTCTTC	CASSLVGGNEQFF
TRBV4-2	-	-	TRBJ2-1	TGTGCCAGCAGCCAAGTTTCGCGAAGCAATGAGCAGTTCTTC	CASSQVSRSNEQFF
TRBV7-2	-	-	TRBJ2-3	TGTGCCAGCAGCCCGACAGTCACAGATACGCAGTATTTT	CASSPTVTDTQYF
TRBV9	TRBD1	-	TRBJ2-7	TGTGCCAGCAGCGCGACAGGGAGCAACTACGAGCAGTACTTC	CASSATGSNYEQYF
TRBV28	TRBD1	-	TRBJ2-5	TGTGCCAGCAGTTCCGTTCCGGGACAGGGGTTGGAGACCCAGTACTTC	CASSSVPGQGLETQYF
TRBV5-1	-	-	TRBJ2-1	TGCGCCAGCAGCTTGGGACACGTCTCCTACAATGAGCAGTTCTTC	CASSLGHVSYNEQFF
TRBV7-2	TRBD1	-	TRBJ1-1	TGTGCCAGCAGCTTAGAGGGCAGGGGGCGGTGGACTGAAGCTTTCTTT	CASSLEGRGRWTEAFF
TRBV5-1	-	-	TRBJ2-2	TGCGCCAGCAGCTTGAGGCAGACGAACACCGGGGAGCTGTTTTTT	CASSLRQTNTGELFF
TRBV5-4	-	-	TRBJ1-1	TGTGCCAGCAGCGAACTCACCGCTGAAGCTTTCTTT	CASSELTAEAFF
TRBV4-1	-	-	TRBJ1-1	TGCGCCAGCAGCCAAGAACGGAACACTGAAGCTTTCTTT	CASSQERNTEAFF
TRBV27	TRBD2	-	TRBJ2-7	TGTGCCAGCAGTCCCCGGTTGGGCGGGAGAGAGCAGTACTTC	CASSPRLGGREQYF
TRBV2	-	once	TRBJ1-2	TGTGCCAGCAACCCGGGACTACTAGGGCATGGCTACACCTTC	CASNPGLLGHGYTF
TRBV6-5	TRBD2	-	TRBJ2-3	TGTGCCAGCGGGCGGGGGGGAAGCACAGATACGCAGTATTTT	CASGRGGSTDTQYF
TRBV9	TRBD1	-	TRBJ1-1	TGTGCCAGCAGCCGGAAGGGGGCTCCCACTGAAGCTTTCTTT	CASSRKGAPTEAFF
TRBV10-3	-	-	TRBJ1-1	TGTGCCATCAGTGACCCAGTGAACACTGAAGCTTTCTTT	CAISDPVNTEAFF
TRBV6-5	TRBD1	-	TRBJ2-1	TGTGCCAGCAGTCCGGGACAGGCCAATGAGCAGTTCTTC	CASSPGQANEQFF
TRBV27	TRBD2	once	TRBJ2-5	TGTGCCAGCAGTAGCGGGGAAGGAGCGGAGACCCAGTACTTC	CASSSGEGAETQYF
TRBV5-1	-	-	TRBJ2-2	TGCGCCAGCAGCTTGGAGTCCACCGGGGAGCTGTTTTTT	CASSLESTGELFF
TRBV20-1	-	-	TRBJ1-2	TGCAGTGCTAGAGCGGGCTATGGCTACACCTTC	CSARAGYGYTF
TRBV6-4	-	-	TRBJ2-1	TGTGCCAGCAGTGAAGGGCGGGTTAATGAGCAGTTCTTC	CASSEGRVNEQFF
TRBV19	-	-	TRBJ2-2	TGTGCCAGTAGTATAGGCCCGGCCGGTGGCGGGGAGCTGTTTTTT	CASSIGPAGGGELFF
TRBV19	-	-	TRBJ1-2	TGTGCCAGTAGTATGAGTAGGGGGGCGGATGGCTACACCTTC	CASSMSRGADGYTF
TRBV7-8	TRBD1	few	TRBJ2-5	TGTGCCAGCAGCCCAGCCGGGACAGACCAAGAGACCCAGTACTTC	CASSPAGTDQETQYF
TRBV7-9	TRBD2	-	TRBJ2-3	TGTGCCAGCAGCCCCACTAGCGGGGGACAGTATTTT	CASSPTSGGQYF